This T cell receptor (beta chain) was obtained from a study of CD8 T cells in ankylosing spondylitis. Study-wide findings and caveats: Peripheral blood held disease-linked clones only at relatively low frequency, and these were CD8+. Clones tied to disease were said to be significantly enriched in matched ankylosing spondylitis synovial fluid. Past research had described some motif variants in reactive arthritis synovial fluid and blood.

MiXCR, applied by TCRdb to the 5' RACE reads, yields one record per CDR3 protein. This table holds approximately 110,000 distinct CDR3 sequences, around 24% found once. Concerning this clonotype: Its antigen remains unidentified.

The V gene lost 4 bases and the J gene lost 5 bases, with 14 bases spanning the gap. Looked up from germline, CDR1 is SGHVS and CDR2 is FNYEAQ. The CDR3 is 14 amino acids. This receptor was identified in a male donor with ankylosing spondylitis. This chain links TRBV7-6 with TRBJ2-5; perhaps D is TRBD1 or TRBD2 (6 bases each). Sample: synovial fluid, either unsorted or a sorted T cell fraction (not recorded which). CDR3 DNA sequence: TGTGCCAGCAGCTGGAAGGGGGGTTGGGAGACCCAGTACTTC. Amino acids: CASSWKGGWETQYF.